A single sample is the source of the 29 T cell receptor beta chains below, sequenced in a study of T cell clones after liver transplantation. The data were produced by immunoSEQ multiplex PCR, yet TCRdb's version contains in-frame clones alone and is incomplete. The data contain 70,000 to 85,000 clones, about 80% of them singletons. The sample was CD4+ T cells from blood, taken before liver transplant. Receptors were obtained from a human donor who received a liver transplant.

The V gene is TRBV19, the J gene TRBJ1-1; D is uncertain. The germline V gene has CDR1 LNHDA and CDR2 SQIVND (reference sequence). There are 14 residues in the CDR3. V was trimmed by 5 bases and J by 7 bases, leaving 17 bases between them. For the CDR3, the DNA is TGTGCCAGTAGTTACGGCCAAACGTCGGGTGAAGCTTTCTTT. This gives the protein CASSYGQTSGEAFF.

In regard to this clone: The same CDR3 is also encoded by other DNA sequences in this sample. The rearrangement uses TRBV18 and TRBJ1-2; weak D call: TRBD1 (5 bases). The V and J ends lost 2 bases and 4 bases respectively, with 8 bases between them. Per germline, CDR1 KGHSH and CDR2 LQKENI. The CDR3 extends over 13 amino acids. The CDR3 here is CASSPGAGYGYTF. CDR3 sequence (DNA): TGTGCCAGCTCACCAGGGGCGGGCTATGGCTACACCTTC. The full variable domain, completed using reference TRBV18 and TRBJ1-2, is NAGVMQNPRHLVRRRGQEARLRCSPMKGHSHVYWYRQLPEEGLKFMVYLQKENIIDESGMPKERFSAEFPKEGPSILRIQQVVRGDSAAYFCASSPGAGYGYTFGSGTRLTVV.

The rearrangement uses TRBV7-9 and TRBJ1-2; 8 bases are a match to TRBD1. The V gene end was trimmed by 4 bases and the J gene end by 0 bases; junction bases not matched to a gene: 7. This CDR3 is built from 16 residues. Germline CDR1 and CDR2: SEHNR and FQNEAQ (reference sequence). CDR3 DNA: TGTGCCAGCAGCTCCGGTGGACAGGGCACTAACTATGGCTACACCTTC. Translated, it gives CASSSGGQGTNYGYTF. Combining the CDR3 with reference TRBV7-9 and TRBJ1-2 gives the whole variable domain DTGVSQNPRHKITKRGQNVTFRCDPISEHNRLYWYRQTLGQGPEFLTYFQNEAQLEKSRLLSDRFSAERPKGSFSTLEIQRTEQGDSAMYLCASSSGGQGTNYGYTFGSGTRLTVV.

This clone was detected a few times. The chain couples TRBV28 to TRBJ2-1, with 10 nucleotides matching TRBD1. CDR1 and CDR2 from the germline V gene are MDHEN and SYDVKM. The CDR3 has 17 amino acids. The ends lost 5 bases at V and 0 bases at J; junction bases unmatched: 7. The CDR3 region has the DNA TGTGCCAGCAGTCCGGACAGGGGGTTTAGCTCCTACAATGAGCAGTTCTTC. It codes for CASSPDRGFSSYNEQFF.

This sequence joins TRBV7-3 and TRBJ1-2, with 9 bases that match TRBD1. V shed 5 bases, J shed 7 bases, and the junction held 2 bases outside the gene matches. CDR3 length equals 12 residues. CDR1 and CDR2 from the germline V gene are SGHTA and FQGTGA. This CDR3 is CASSRDRVGYTF. CDR3 nucleotides: TGTGCCAGCAGCAGGGACAGGGTTGGCTACACCTTC.

J is TRBJ2-2 and V is TRBV5-8; D possibly corresponds to TRBD2 (6 bases). V gave up 1 base and J gave up 5 bases, with 9 bases separating them. In germline, CDR1 is SGHTS, CDR2 YDEGEE. This CDR3 is built from 14 residues. The CDR3 protein is CASSLIGRTGELFF. DNA of the CDR3: TGTGCCAGCAGCTTGATAGGGAGGACCGGGGAGCTGTTTTTT.

This clone was detected only once. This sequence joins TRBV14 and TRBJ1-4; D unclear. Trimming stripped 1 base from V and 0 bases from J, with 9 bases between. CDR1 is SGHDN, CDR2 FVKESK, per germline. The CDR3 has 16 residues. CDR3 sequence reads: CASSQGWAATNEKLFF. In DNA, the CDR3 is TGTGCCAGCAGCCAAGGGTGGGCAGCAACTAATGAAAAACTGTTTTTT.

In its sample, this clone was seen a few times. J is TRBJ1-4 and V is TRBV4-3; D unresolved. Germline CDR1 is LGHNA and CDR2 is YSLEER. The CDR3 runs 15 residues. V was cut by 0 bases and J by 6 bases, with 11 bases left in between. The chain's CDR3 is CASSQERAGYEKLFF. CDR3 DNA sequence: TGCGCCAGCAGCCAAGAACGGGCTGGTTATGAAAAACTGTTTTTT.

This clone has a handful of counts. J is TRBJ2-1 and V is TRBV5-1; D is uncertain. Germline CDR1 reads SGHRS; CDR2 reads YFSETQ. V dropped 3 bases and J dropped 6 bases, with 13 bases sitting between them. The CDR3 sequence is 14 residues long. The DNA for the CDR3 is TGCGCCAGCAGCTACCAGGTTCCAGTCAATGAGCAGTTCTTC. Its translation: CASSYQVPVNEQFF.

The V and J genes are TRBV6-1 and TRBJ1-3; D is ambiguous. The germline V gene has CDR1 MNHNS and CDR2 SASEGT. Trimming shortened V by 5 bases and J by 0 bases, and 11 bases separated the two germline ends. The CDR3 consists of 15 residues. The CDR3 loop reads CASSPKTSSGNTIYF. CDR3 nucleotide sequence: TGTGCCAGCAGTCCCAAGACGAGCTCTGGAAACACCATATATTTT.

CDR3 sequence: CSAVSVNYGYTF. The CDR3 region has the DNA TGCAGCGCCGTTAGCGTTAACTATGGCTACACCTTC. This sequence joins TRBV29-1 and TRBJ1-2; D gene uncertain. The CDR3 has 12 residues. Trimming cost V 7 bases and J 1 base, with 10 bases left between them. Germline V gives CDR1 SQVTM, CDR2 ANQGSEA. The full variable domain, its missing parts supplied by reference TRBV29-1 and TRBJ1-2, is SAVISQKPSRDICQRGTSLTIQCQVDSQVTMMFWYRQQPGQSLTLIATANQGSEATYESGFVIDKFPISRPNLTFSTLTVSNMSPEDSSIYLCSAVSVNYGYTFGSGTRLTVV.

The chain employs TRBV7-2 and TRBJ1-5; D is ambiguous. Between the trimmed V and J ends, which lost 1 base and 9 bases, there was a span of 10 bases. This CDR3 has 13 residues. Per the germline V gene, CDR1 is SGHTA and CDR2 is FQGNSA. The CDR3 loop reads CASSLDSPRPQHF. The CDR3 DNA follows: TGTGCCAGCAGCTTAGACAGTCCGAGGCCCCAGCATTTT. The whole variable domain, remainder taken from reference TRBV7-2 and TRBJ1-5, is GAGVSQSPSNKVTEKGKDVELRCDPISGHTALYWYRQSLGQGLEFLIYFQGNSAPDKSGLPSDRFSAERTGGSVSTLTIQRTQQEDSAVYLCASSLDSPRPQHFGDGTRLSIL.

The chain has TRBV6-6 and TRBJ2-3; 11 bases map to TRBD1. V trimming: 8 bases; J trimming: 6 bases; junction bases outside the gene matches: 10. The CDR3 loop spans 15 amino acids. CDR1 is MNHNY, CDR2 SVGAGI, per germline (reference sequence). The CDR3 coding sequence is TGTGCCAGCTCCTACGGGACAGGGGGGAAGGATACGCAGTATTTT. Protein sequence: CASSYGTGGKDTQYF.

This chain uses TRBV6-1 with TRBJ2-2; D is undetermined. Per the germline V gene, CDR1 is MNHNS and CDR2 is SASEGT. CDR3 length: 15 residues. V shed 4 bases and J shed 6 bases, with 15 bases lying between them. The CDR3 sequence: CASSAQITTSGELFF. In nucleotides, the CDR3 is TGTGCCAGCAGTGCGCAGATCACTACGTCCGGGGAGCTGTTTTTT.

The CDR3 here is CASSYLAGAYGYTF. The CDR3 DNA reads as TGTGCCAGCAGTTACCTGGCAGGGGCGTATGGCTACACCTTC. The chain uses TRBV6-5 and TRBJ1-2; a weak D match, TRBD1 (6 bases). V shed 2 bases and J shed 5 bases, with 12 bases lying between them. The CDR3 extends over 14 amino acids. The germline gives CDR1 MNHEY, CDR2 SVGAGI.

This clone was observed once. CDR3 in amino acids: CASRREGEGTGELFF. The CDR3 DNA reads TGTGCCAGCAGGAGGGAGGGAGAAGGTACCGGGGAGCTGTTTTTT. The V and J genes are TRBV7-9 and TRBJ2-2; 7 positions match TRBD2. CDR1 SEHNR and CDR2 FQNEAQ come from the germline V gene (reference sequence). V gave up 6 bases and J gave up 5 bases; unmatched junction bases: 9. The CDR3 contains 15 residues.

CDR3 DNA: TGTGCCAGCAGCGCTGGACCGTTGAACACTGAAGCTTTCTTT. Translating gives CASSAGPLNTEAFF. J is TRBJ1-1 and V is TRBV11-3; no clear D. The CDR3 totals 14 residues. Trimming pared 5 bases from V and 0 bases from J, leaving 10 bases between. The germline CDR1 and CDR2 sequences are SGHNT and YENEEA.

The chain has TRBV5-4 and TRBJ2-3, with TRBD2 matching 15 bases. Trimming at V came to 4 bases and at J to 0 bases, leaving 9 bases not matched to a gene. The germline V gene has CDR1 SGHNT and CDR2 YYREEE (reference sequence). This CDR3 region has 19 residues. Here the CDR3 reads CASSRRGLAGGFSTDTQYF. CDR3 bases: TGTGCCAGCAGCCGACGGGGACTAGCGGGAGGCTTTAGCACAGATACGCAGTATTTT.

The gene calls are TRBV5-6 and TRBJ1-2, with D possibly TRBD1 on 5 matching bases. In germline, CDR1 is SGHDT, CDR2 YYEEEE. V was trimmed by 4 bases and J by 3 bases, leaving 7 bases between them. This CDR3 has 12 residues. The CDR3 spells CASSLTDYGYTF. Here the CDR3 DNA reads TGTGCCAGCAGCCTGACAGACTATGGCTACACCTTC.

The chain recombines TRBV14 with TRBJ1-4; D call uncertain. The CDR3 contains 13 residues. V was cut by 2 bases and J by 14 bases, with 15 bases left in between. The germline V gene has CDR1 SGHDN and CDR2 FVKESK. CDR3 coding DNA: TGTGCCAGCAGCCAAAGCGAGGCGGGTCCCCTGTTTTTT. It yields the protein CASSQSEAGPLFF. Full variable domain (remainder filled in from reference TRBV14 and TRBJ1-4): EAGVTQFPSHSVIEKGQTVTLRCDPISGHDNLYWYRRVMGKEIKFLLHFVKESKQDESGMPNNRFLAERTGGTYSTLKVQPAELEDSGVYFCASSQSEAGPLFFGSGTQLSVL.

The rearrangement links TRBV29-1 to TRBJ1-5, with D maybe TRBD1 (5 bases). V lost 4 bases and J lost 6, with 13 bases in between. The germline V gene has CDR1 SQVTM and CDR2 ANQGSEA. This CDR3 spans 13 amino acids. CDR3 amino acids: CSVAGDLGQPQHF. The CDR3, as DNA: TGCAGCGTTGCGGGGGATCTTGGTCAGCCCCAGCATTTT.

The CDR3 sequence is CASSLGLGDEQFF. CDR3 DNA: TGTGCCAGCAGCTTAGGGCTAGGGGATGAGCAGTTCTTC. The rearrangement uses TRBV5-4 and TRBJ2-1, with a weak D call TRBD1 (5 bases). The CDR3 contains 13 residues. The germline V and J ends were trimmed by 2 bases and 8 bases, with 11 bases remaining between them. Germline lookup yields CDR1 SGHNT and CDR2 YYREEE (reference sequence).

V gene TRBV9 combines with J gene TRBJ2-7; 7 bases fit TRBD2. V lost 7 bases and J lost 8; bases outside the gene matches: 9. The CDR3 contains 12 residues. Looked up from germline, CDR1 is SGDLS and CDR2 is YYNGEE. CDR3 sequence reads: CASQRAGGKQYF. The CDR3 bases are TGTGCCAGCCAGAGGGCCGGGGGGAAGCAGTACTTC.

This clone was recorded only once. This sequence joins TRBV6-6 and TRBJ2-7, with TRBD1 matching 10 bases. Germline CDR1 MNHNY, CDR2 SVGAGI (reference sequence). The length of the CDR3 is 12 residues. Trimming removed 4 bases from V and 7 bases from J; junction bases left unmatched: 1. The CDR3 protein is CASSWDRGEQYF. The DNA for the CDR3 is TGTGCCAGCAGTTGGGACAGGGGTGAGCAGTACTTC.

This clone was detected only a few times. The chain is built from TRBV7-7 and TRBJ2-7; D is undetermined. The CDR3 spans 15 residues. CDR1 SSHAT and CDR2 FNYEAQ come from the germline V gene (reference sequence). Trimming left V 0 bases short and J 0 bases short, with 9 bases between. This chain's CDR3 is CASSLALGLSYEQYF. The CDR3 bases are TGTGCCAGCAGCTTAGCGCTGGGCCTCTCCTACGAGCAGTACTTC.

The chain combines TRBV30 with TRBJ2-7; 11 bases agree with TRBD1. V lost 7 bases to trimming and J lost 3 bases; unmatched junction nucleotides: 8. CDR1 is GTSNPN and CDR2 is SVGIG in the germline V gene (reference sequence). This CDR3 is built from 14 residues. CDR3 residues: CASGGGTGGYEQYF. The CDR3 DNA reads TGTGCCTCCGGGGGGGGGACAGGGGGCTACGAGCAGTACTTC.

This clone was recorded once. The J gene is TRBJ2-1, the V gene TRBV28; possibly TRBD1 for D (5 bases). CDR3 length: 14 residues. Trimming took 2 bases from V and 4 from J, leaving 9 bases between them. Germline-derived CDR1 and CDR2 are MDHEN and SYDVKM. CDR3 residues: CASSLVTAYNEQFF. The CDR3 nucleotides read TGTGCCAGCAGTTTAGTGACAGCTTACAATGAGCAGTTCTTC.

The chain couples TRBV6-6 to TRBJ2-1; maybe TRBD1 (6 bases). V dropped 7 bases and J dropped 3 bases, with 13 bases sitting between them. The CDR3 runs to 14 residues. Germline V lookup: CDR1 MNHNY, CDR2 SVGAGI (reference sequence). Here the CDR3 reads CASTPVDSYNEQFF. The CDR3 bases are TGTGCCAGCACTCCAGTGGACAGCTACAATGAGCAGTTCTTC.

The J gene is TRBJ1-5, the V gene TRBV10-1, with TRBD1 identical over 7 bases. The J segment lost 4 bases and the V segment lost 3 bases, leaving 0 bases of the junction unmatched. The CDR3 runs 13 residues. Germline values: CDR1 WNHNN, CDR2 SYGVQD (reference sequence). This CDR3 reads CASSEQGNQPQHF. CDR3 in DNA: TGCGCCAGCAGTGAACAGGGGAATCAGCCCCAGCATTTT.